A selection of T cell receptor beta chains follows, all from one sample in a study of T cell responses to AZD1222 COVID-19 vaccine. Sequencing was performed with immunoSEQ multiplex PCR; in TCRdb, only in-frame clones are kept and a portion is missing. In the table there are 95,000 to 150,000 clones, 85% to 95% of which are singletons. Sequencing was performed on peripheral blood, taken 28 days after the second AZD1222 dose. The source of these receptors is an adult who received the AZD1222 COVID-19 vaccine. The CDR3 runs from the conserved cysteine through the conserved F or W. The D gene is left open where the match is weak. Clone size is not always given. Where it is, it says once, few, many or a class for expanded clones.

abundance: NA
j_gene: TRBJ2-1
v_gene: TRBV5-4
d_gene: TRBD2
CDR3aa: CASRSGGSGSDEQFF
CDR3nt: TGTGCCAGCAGATCTGGCGGGAGTGGTAGCGATGAGCAGTTCTTC

abundance: NA
j_gene: TRBJ2-7
v_gene: TRBV7-2
d_gene: NA
CDR3aa: CASSLAGIGKPSYEQYF
CDR3nt: TGTGCCAGCAGCTTAGCGGGTATTGGAAAGCCCTCCTACGAGCAGTACTTC

abundance: NA
j_gene: TRBJ1-1
v_gene: TRBV3-1/TRBV3-2
d_gene: NA
CDR3aa: CASSTAPNTEAFF
CDR3nt: TGTGCCAGCAGCACCGCCCCGAACACTGAAGCTTTCTTT

abundance: NA
j_gene: TRBJ2-2
v_gene: TRBV6-6
d_gene: TRBD1
CDR3aa: CASLLQGDGGELFF
CDR3nt: TGTGCCAGCCTCTTGCAGGGGGACGGCGGGGAGCTGTTTTTT

abundance: once
j_gene: TRBJ2-1
v_gene: TRBV7-9
d_gene: NA
CDR3aa: CASTLIQNEQFF
CDR3nt: TGTGCCAGCACCCTCATCCAGAATGAGCAGTTCTTC

abundance: NA
j_gene: TRBJ2-5
v_gene: TRBV6-5
d_gene: TRBD1
CDR3aa: CASRIRDRGQETQYF
CDR3nt: TGTGCCAGCAGGATTCGCGACAGGGGGCAGGAGACCCAGTACTTC

abundance: few
j_gene: TRBJ1-4
v_gene: TRBV5-4
d_gene: TRBD1
CDR3aa: CASSLQGPNEKLFF
CDR3nt: TGTGCCAGCAGCTTACAGGGGCCTAATGAAAAACTGTTTTTT

abundance: NA
j_gene: TRBJ2-2
v_gene: TRBV19
d_gene: NA
CDR3aa: CASSIQGYTGELFF
CDR3nt: TGTGCCAGTAGTATTCAGGGTTACACCGGGGAGCTGTTTTTT

abundance: NA
j_gene: TRBJ2-2
v_gene: TRBV4-1
d_gene: TRBD1
CDR3aa: CASSQAGTGINGELFF
CDR3nt: TGCGCCAGCAGCCAAGCCGGGACAGGGATTAACGGGGAGCTGTTTTTT

abundance: NA
j_gene: TRBJ2-2
v_gene: TRBV18
d_gene: TRBD1
CDR3aa: CASSPPRQGTGELFF
CDR3nt: TGTGCCAGCTCACCTCCGAGACAGGGTACCGGGGAGCTGTTTTTT

abundance: NA
j_gene: TRBJ1-1
v_gene: TRBV19
d_gene: NA
CDR3aa: CASSIGQVNTEAFF
CDR3nt: TGTGCCAGTAGTATAGGCCAGGTGAACACTGAAGCTTTCTTT

abundance: few
j_gene: TRBJ2-1
v_gene: TRBV19
d_gene: TRBD2
CDR3aa: CASSIAGAGGPLNEQFF
CDR3nt: TGTGCCAGTAGTATAGCTGGCGCGGGGGGGCCGCTCAATGAGCAGTTCTTC

abundance: NA
j_gene: TRBJ1-1
v_gene: TRBV11-3
d_gene: NA
CDR3aa: CASSASLNTEAFF
CDR3nt: TGTGCCAGCAGCGCGAGCCTGAACACTGAAGCTTTCTTT

abundance: NA
j_gene: TRBJ1-4
v_gene: TRBV29-1
d_gene: TRBD1
CDR3aa: CSVRTGGPEKLFF
CDR3nt: TGCAGCGTTAGGACAGGGGGCCCTGAAAAACTGTTTTTT

abundance: NA
j_gene: TRBJ2-7
v_gene: TRBV5-6
d_gene: NA
CDR3aa: CASSLGFRAGNPYEQYF
CDR3nt: TGTGCCAGCAGCTTGGGGTTTCGGGCAGGAAACCCCTACGAGCAGTACTTC

abundance: NA
j_gene: TRBJ2-4
v_gene: TRBV19
d_gene: TRBD2
CDR3aa: CASSTSGSSAKNIQYF
CDR3nt: TGTGCCAGTAGTACTAGCGGGAGTTCAGCCAAAAACATTCAGTACTTC

abundance: NA
j_gene: TRBJ1-5
v_gene: TRBV5-1
d_gene: NA
CDR3aa: CASSFEGTLYSNQPQHF
CDR3nt: TGCGCCAGCAGCTTTGAAGGGACACTATATAGCAATCAGCCCCAGCATTTT

abundance: NA
j_gene: TRBJ1-2
v_gene: TRBV4-3
d_gene: NA
CDR3aa: CASSQADSSGYTF
CDR3nt: TGCGCCAGCAGCCAGGCTGATTCTTCCGGCTACACCTTC

abundance: NA
j_gene: TRBJ1-1
v_gene: TRBV6-5
d_gene: NA
CDR3aa: CASTLGSREAAFF
CDR3nt: TGTGCCAGCACCCTCGGTAGCAGGGAGGCAGCTTTCTTT

abundance: NA
j_gene: TRBJ2-7
v_gene: TRBV2
d_gene: TRBD2
CDR3aa: CASSGTSGSLDEQYF
CDR3nt: TGTGCCAGCAGTGGGACTAGCGGGAGTCTCGACGAGCAGTACTTC

abundance: NA
j_gene: TRBJ1-5
v_gene: TRBV5-1
d_gene: TRBD1
CDR3aa: CASSWTGNQPQHF
CDR3nt: TGCGCCAGCAGCTGGACAGGGAATCAGCCCCAGCATTTT

abundance: NA
j_gene: TRBJ1-2
v_gene: TRBV7-2
d_gene: TRBD1
CDR3aa: CASRGGQGGYGYTF
CDR3nt: TGTGCCAGCAGGGGAGGACAGGGAGGCTATGGCTACACCTTC

abundance: few
j_gene: TRBJ2-7
v_gene: TRBV15
d_gene: NA
CDR3aa: CATSRGGQGGSNEQYF
CDR3nt: TGTGCCACCAGCAGAGGAGGGCAGGGAGGATCCAACGAGCAGTACTTC

abundance: once
j_gene: TRBJ1-2
v_gene: TRBV29-1
d_gene: NA
CDR3aa: CSVEGGRNYGYTF
CDR3nt: TGCAGCGTTGAAGGGGGCAGGAACTATGGCTACACCTTC

abundance: NA
j_gene: TRBJ1-5
v_gene: TRBV7-8
d_gene: NA
CDR3aa: CASSLVRRNQPQHF
CDR3nt: TGTGCCAGCAGCTTAGTACGGCGGAATCAGCCCCAGCATTTT

abundance: once
j_gene: TRBJ2-2
v_gene: TRBV7-2
d_gene: NA
CDR3aa: CASSPRGTTGELFF
CDR3nt: TGTGCCAGCAGCCCTCGGGGAACCACCGGGGAGCTGTTTTTT

abundance: NA
j_gene: TRBJ1-6
v_gene: TRBV5-5
d_gene: NA
CDR3aa: CASTWTADSPLHF
CDR3nt: TGTGCCAGTACCTGGACCGCCGATTCACCCCTCCACTTT

abundance: NA
j_gene: TRBJ1-1
v_gene: TRBV4-1
d_gene: TRBD1
CDR3aa: CASSQDPTGGAFF
CDR3nt: TGCGCCAGCAGCCAAGATCCCACAGGGGGAGCTTTCTTT

abundance: NA
j_gene: TRBJ2-7
v_gene: TRBV6-4
d_gene: TRBD2
CDR3aa: CASSQAGGPYEQYF
CDR3nt: TGTGCCAGCAGTCAAGCGGGAGGCCCCTACGAGCAGTACTTC

abundance: NA
j_gene: TRBJ1-6
v_gene: TRBV6-5
d_gene: NA
CDR3aa: CASRGVGSYNSPLHF
CDR3nt: TGTGCCAGCAGGGGGGTAGGGTCCTATAATTCACCCCTCCACTTT

abundance: NA
j_gene: TRBJ1-3
v_gene: TRBV20-1
d_gene: NA
CDR3aa: CSASAGRDTIYF
CDR3nt: TGCAGTGCTAGTGCAGGGCGAGACACCATATATTTT

abundance: NA
j_gene: TRBJ2-3
v_gene: TRBV5-1
d_gene: TRBD1
CDR3aa: CASSNKTGADTQYF
CDR3nt: TGCGCCAGCAGCAACAAGACAGGGGCAGATACGCAGTATTTT

abundance: NA
j_gene: TRBJ2-5
v_gene: TRBV11-2
d_gene: TRBD2
CDR3aa: CASGREVRETQYF
CDR3nt: TGTGCCAGCGGGAGGGAGGTTCGGGAGACCCAGTACTTC

abundance: NA
j_gene: TRBJ1-2
v_gene: TRBV18
d_gene: TRBD1
CDR3aa: CASSPIISPGQGNYGYTF
CDR3nt: TGTGCCAGCTCACCTATCATTTCACCGGGACAGGGAAACTATGGCTACACCTTC

abundance: NA
j_gene: TRBJ2-2
v_gene: TRBV5-1
d_gene: NA
CDR3aa: CASSPPGTGELFF
CDR3nt: TGCGCCAGCAGCCCCCCGGGCACCGGGGAGCTGTTTTTT

abundance: NA
j_gene: TRBJ2-7
v_gene: TRBV18
d_gene: NA
CDR3aa: CASSPPGRGDEQYF
CDR3nt: TGTGCCAGCTCACCACCGGGAAGGGGGGACGAGCAGTACTTC

abundance: NA
j_gene: TRBJ2-7
v_gene: TRBV11-2
d_gene: TRBD1
CDR3aa: CASSPDRVQYF
CDR3nt: TGTGCCAGCAGCCCCGACAGGGTTCAGTACTTC